This T cell receptor (beta chain) was observed in a study of CD8+ T cells in alopecia areata. To note about this clone: Its matching antigen is unknown.

Overall study results and limits: Researchers report lesional scalp, most notably alopecia totalis/universalis, outstripped normal scalp in clonality.

As to treatment: oral pan-JAK inhibitor, 5-10 mg twice daily. The CDR3 is 14 amino acids. CDR1 and CDR2 (germline): SGHTA, FQGNSA. Trimming shortened V by 4 bases and J by 7 bases, and 14 bases separated the two germline ends. RNA was extracted and reverse transcribed into cDNA as the sequencing template. Sequencing used immunoSEQ multiplex PCR; TCRdb keeps in-frame clones, though not all of them. Of about 220,000 clones listed, more than 45% are singletons. The sample was CD4+ T cells sorted from blood, taken at week 4, from a patient treated with tofacitinib. This TCR was sampled from a human donor with alopecia areata. This sequence joins TRBV7-2 and TRBJ2-1, with D perhaps being TRBD1 or TRBD2 (6 bases each). In nucleotides, the CDR3 is TGTGCCAGCAGCTACGCCGGGGGCCGGAATGAGCAGTTCTTC. Protein sequence: CASSYAGGRNEQFF.